This is a list of T cell receptor beta chains from one sample in a study of blood T cell repertoires in COVID-19. Repertoires were generated with immunoSEQ multiplex PCR, while TCRdb's copy carries only in-frame clones and drops some. The sample has over 150,000 clones, roughly nine tenths seen once. The sequencing sample was made of peripheral blood. The receptor set was obtained from a man in his 70s with active or convalescent COVID-19. Each CDR3 is given with its conserved first and last residue. A D gene is named only where the DNA matches it firmly. Rows give clone size only sometimes, using once, few, many, or a class for an expanded clone.

clone_size,d_call,v_call,j_call,cdr3_aa,cdr3_nt
NA,NA,TRBV5-1,TRBJ2-7,CASSLRLDSGYEQYF,TGCGCCAGCAGCTTGAGGTTGGACAGCGGCTACGAGCAGTACTTC
NA,NA,TRBV12-3/TRBV12-4,TRBJ1-2,CASSLTGNYGYTF,TGTGCCAGCAGTTTAACAGGGAACTATGGCTACACCTTC
NA,NA,TRBV6-6,TRBJ1-5,CASGQSNQPQHF,TGTGCCAGCGGCCAGAGCAATCAGCCCCAGCATTTT
NA,TRBD2,TRBV28,TRBJ2-1,CASDLGGRASEQFF,TGTGCCAGCGACCTTGGGGGGAGGGCCAGTGAGCAGTTCTTC
NA,NA,TRBV21-1,TRBJ2-5,CASSKALAGSQETQYF,TGTGCCAGCAGCAAAGCGCTAGCGGGGAGCCAAGAGACCCAGTACTTC
NA,TRBD1,TRBV3-1/TRBV3-2,TRBJ1-5,CASSQRGTGGIQPQHF,TGTGCCAGCAGCCAACGCGGGACAGGGGGGATTCAGCCCCAGCATTTT
few,TRBD2,TRBV11-2,TRBJ2-1,CASSLVRRGIAGEQFF,TGTGCCAGCAGCTTAGTTCGGCGGGGGATAGCTGGTGAGCAGTTCTTC
NA,TRBD1,TRBV18,TRBJ1-2,CASSPDRGFYGYTF,TGTGCCAGCTCACCGGACAGGGGTTTCTATGGCTACACCTTC
NA,NA,TRBV11-3,TRBJ2-2,CASSLGSGLGELFF,TGTGCCAGCAGCTTAGGATCCGGGTTAGGGGAGCTGTTTTTT
NA,NA,TRBV18,TRBJ1-2,CASSRSPQSPNYGYTF,TGTGCCAGCTCACGTTCGCCCCAGTCGCCTAACTATGGCTACACCTTC
NA,NA,TRBV5-8,TRBJ2-2,CASSPTRAAGELFF,TGTGCCAGCAGCCCTACGCGGGCGGCCGGGGAGCTGTTTTTT
NA,NA,TRBV19,TRBJ1-6,CASKRTAENSPLHF,TGTGCCAGTAAACGGACAGCGGAAAATTCACCCCTCCACTTT
NA,TRBD1,TRBV19,TRBJ1-2,CASSIDRVYGYTF,TGTGCCAGTAGTATTGACAGGGTGTACGGCTACACCTTC
NA,NA,TRBV29-1,TRBJ1-5,CSVGGGGQPQHF,TGCAGCGTTGGGGGGGGCGGACAGCCCCAGCATTTT
NA,NA,TRBV21-1,TRBJ2-5,CASSKVITLAGSQETQYF,TGTGCCAGCAGCAAAGTTATCACGCTAGCGGGGTCTCAAGAGACCCAGTACTTC
NA,NA,TRBV4-3,TRBJ1-1,CASSQGRGARGGTEAFF,TGCGCCAGCAGCCAAGGAAGGGGGGCCAGGGGAGGGACTGAAGCTTTCTTT
NA,TRBD1,TRBV27,TRBJ1-2,CASSSSTGGLGGYTF,TGTGCCAGCAGTTCATCTACAGGGGGCCTGGGGGGCTACACCTTC
NA,NA,TRBV11-2,TRBJ1-2,CASSYSGIQRTRGYTF,TGTGCCAGCAGCTATAGCGGGATTCAACGCACTCGCGGGTACACCTTC
NA,NA,TRBV11-2,TRBJ2-7,CASSTTGRYEQYF,TGTGCCAGCAGTACGACAGGACGCTACGAGCAGTACTTC
few,NA,TRBV30,TRBJ1-5,CAWSFRQYNQPQHF,TGTGCCTGGAGTTTCCGACAGTACAATCAGCCCCAGCATTTT
NA,NA,TRBV19,TRBJ1-4,CASSIGQRNEKLFF,TGTGCCAGTAGTATCGGACAAAGGAATGAAAAACTGTTTTTT
once,TRBD1,TRBV28,TRBJ1-1,CASSSRQGGKQTEAFF,TGTGCCAGCAGTTCCAGACAGGGGGGAAAACAGACTGAAGCTTTCTTT
once,NA,TRBV7-2,TRBJ1-2,CASTGTVGYGYTF,TGTGCCAGCACCGGGACTGTCGGCTATGGCTACACCTTC